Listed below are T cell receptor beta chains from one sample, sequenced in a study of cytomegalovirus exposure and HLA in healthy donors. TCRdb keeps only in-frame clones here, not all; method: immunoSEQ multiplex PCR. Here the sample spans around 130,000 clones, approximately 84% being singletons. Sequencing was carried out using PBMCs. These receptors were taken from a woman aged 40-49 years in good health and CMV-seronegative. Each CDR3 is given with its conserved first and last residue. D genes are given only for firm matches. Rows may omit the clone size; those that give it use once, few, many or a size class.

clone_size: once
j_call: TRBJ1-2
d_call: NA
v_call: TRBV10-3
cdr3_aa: CAISEPTTGNYGYTF
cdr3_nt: TGTGCCATCAGTGAGCCAACTACCGGTAACTATGGCTACACCTTC

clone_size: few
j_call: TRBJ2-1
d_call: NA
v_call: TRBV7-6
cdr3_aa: CASSLDDSVAYNEQFF
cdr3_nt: TGTGCCAGCAGCTTAGATGACTCCGTCGCCTACAATGAGCAGTTCTTC

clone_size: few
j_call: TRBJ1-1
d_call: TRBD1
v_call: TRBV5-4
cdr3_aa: CAKPGQGVEAFF
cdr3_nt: TGTGCCAAACCGGGACAGGGGGTTGAAGCTTTCTTT

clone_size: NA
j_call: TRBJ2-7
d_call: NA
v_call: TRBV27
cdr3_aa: CASSFSGTYYEQYF
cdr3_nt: TGTGCCAGCAGTTTTTCCGGGACTTACTACGAGCAGTACTTC

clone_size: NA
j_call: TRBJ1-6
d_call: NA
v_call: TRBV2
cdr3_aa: CASSEALQGNSPLHF
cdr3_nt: TGTGCCAGCAGTGAAGCGCTACAGGGAAATTCACCCCTCCACTTT

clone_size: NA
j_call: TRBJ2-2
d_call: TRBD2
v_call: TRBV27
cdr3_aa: CASSLASGRLNTGELFF
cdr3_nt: TGTGCCAGCAGTTTAGCAAGCGGGAGGCTGAACACCGGGGAGCTGTTTTTT

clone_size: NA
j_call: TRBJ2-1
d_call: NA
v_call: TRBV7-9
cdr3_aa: CASSHQRDNEQFF
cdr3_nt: TGTGCCAGCAGCCATCAGCGTGACAATGAGCAGTTCTTC

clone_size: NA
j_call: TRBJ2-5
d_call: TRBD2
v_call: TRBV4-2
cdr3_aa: CASSPSLAGGETQYF
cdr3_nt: TGTGCCAGCAGCCCAAGCCTAGCGGGGGGTGAGACCCAGTACTTC

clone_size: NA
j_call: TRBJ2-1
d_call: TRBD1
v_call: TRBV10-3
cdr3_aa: CAISAFRGTAQMGEQFF
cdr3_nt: TGTGCCATCAGTGCATTCAGGGGGACAGCCCAAATGGGCGAGCAGTTCTTC

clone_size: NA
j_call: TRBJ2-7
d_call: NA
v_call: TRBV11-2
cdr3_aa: CASSLGADPPYEQYF
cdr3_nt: TGTGCCAGCAGCTTAGGGGCCGACCCCCCCTACGAGCAGTACTTC

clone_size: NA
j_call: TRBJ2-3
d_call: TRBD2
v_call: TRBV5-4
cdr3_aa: CASSSTSGYTDTQYF
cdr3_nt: TGTGCCAGCAGCTCCACTAGCGGCTACACAGATACGCAGTATTTT

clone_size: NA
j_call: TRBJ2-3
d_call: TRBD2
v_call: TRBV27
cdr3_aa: CASSLRLAGVADTQYF
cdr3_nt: TGTGCCAGCAGTTTGAGACTAGCGGGAGTCGCAGATACGCAGTATTTT

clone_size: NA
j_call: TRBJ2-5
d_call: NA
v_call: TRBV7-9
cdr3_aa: CASSLGGQHQETQYF
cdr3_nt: TGTGCCAGCAGCTTGGGCGGACAGCATCAAGAGACCCAGTACTTC

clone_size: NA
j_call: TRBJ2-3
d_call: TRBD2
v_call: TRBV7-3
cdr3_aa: CASSSGGAAATDMQYF
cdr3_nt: TGTGCCAGCAGCTCCGGGGGGGCAGCAGCCACAGATATGCAGTATTTT

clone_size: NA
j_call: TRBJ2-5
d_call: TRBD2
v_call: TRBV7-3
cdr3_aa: CASSLTRRTSGGQETQYF
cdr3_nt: TGTGCCAGCAGCTTAACGAGACGCACTAGCGGGGGCCAAGAGACCCAGTACTTC